This TCR beta chain was sequenced during a study of blood T cells in healthy people across ages. It was with a sample-barcoded 5' primer and a J-beta primer mix that a second PCR of roughly 7 to 12 cycles was run. Via MiXCR, TCRdb re-called the 5' RACE reads, giving one row per CDR3 protein. The repertoire includes around 1,900,000 distinct CDR3 sequences, roughly two fifths of them detected once, and more than 20% sits in the top ten. This CDR3 has 15 amino acids. Germline V gives CDR1 MNHEY, CDR2 SVGEGT. The germline V and J ends were trimmed by 7 bases and 8 bases, with 21 bases remaining between them. This clonotype was picked up one time.

This receptor was taken from a human donor in good health. Sequences were obtained from blood. The rearrangement joins TRBV6-2 or TRBV6-3 to TRBJ2-1, with D possibly TRBD1 on 5 matching bases. CDR3 sequence (DNA): TGTGCCAGCACCAAGGGGCCTTTAGAGTACTATGAGCAGTTCTTC. Translating gives CASTKGPLEYYEQFF.